What follows is one T cell receptor (beta chain) and its context. The antigen is not known. The data derive from a study of cytomegalovirus exposure and HLA in healthy donors. Overall study findings and caveats: Earlier findings revealed that most TCR beta V segments proved productive either about 87% or about 30% of the time. Analyzed later, most CMV-associated TCR beta chains appeared HLA-restricted.

The germline V gene encodes CDR1 KGHSH and CDR2 LQKENI. The V segment lost 3 bases and the J segment 2 bases; nucleotides outside the gene matches: 4. This CDR3 region has 16 residues. With 60 Vbeta and 13 Jbeta primers, the PCR was carried out. Produced via immunoSEQ multiplex PCR; TCRdb's table is partial and in-frame only. The profile shows around 150,000 clones, approximately 70% of them singletons. Source material: PBMCs. The gene calls are TRBV18 and TRBJ2-6; 7 bases are a match to TRBD1. This clonotype was sampled from a man aged 40-49 years in good health and CMV-seropositive. CDR3 coding DNA: TGTGCCAGCTCACCGACAGGGCAGGCTGGGGCCAACGTCCTGACTTTC. This sequence encodes CASSPTGQAGANVLTF.